This TCR beta chain was sequenced for a study of cytomegalovirus exposure and HLA in healthy donors. Study-wide context: Early released data had tens of millions of unique TCRs, all coming from HLA-typed donors. General study results and limits: TCR beta V- and J-gene trimming, according to a later analysis, was linked to a missense DCLRE1C variant. Sequencing depth roughly uniform across donors was assumed in presence/absence analyses.

It was with 60 Vbeta and 13 Jbeta primers that the PCR ran. In the source study's methods: In a later analysis, of roughly 73 million unique beta chains, about 10 million appeared in at least two donors. Repertoires were generated with immunoSEQ multiplex PCR, while TCRdb's copy carries only in-frame clones and drops some. That table gives V, J and clone size, and the DNA gave D and trimming. This sample has under 300,000 clones, with under 80% found just once. From germline, CDR1 is SGHDN and CDR2 FVKESK. The V gene end was trimmed by 1 base and the J gene end by 3 bases; junction bases not matched to a gene: 2. The CDR3 totals 14 residues. Concerning this clone: As yet, its antigen is unknown.

Source material: PBMCs. This TCR was sampled from a female donor in good health and CMV-seronegative. The chain joins TRBV14 to TRBJ2-5; the match to TRBD2 covers 7 bases. The chain's CDR3 is CASSQVGGEETQYF. The DNA for the CDR3 is TGTGCCAGCAGCCAAGTTGGGGGGGAAGAGACCCAGTACTTC.